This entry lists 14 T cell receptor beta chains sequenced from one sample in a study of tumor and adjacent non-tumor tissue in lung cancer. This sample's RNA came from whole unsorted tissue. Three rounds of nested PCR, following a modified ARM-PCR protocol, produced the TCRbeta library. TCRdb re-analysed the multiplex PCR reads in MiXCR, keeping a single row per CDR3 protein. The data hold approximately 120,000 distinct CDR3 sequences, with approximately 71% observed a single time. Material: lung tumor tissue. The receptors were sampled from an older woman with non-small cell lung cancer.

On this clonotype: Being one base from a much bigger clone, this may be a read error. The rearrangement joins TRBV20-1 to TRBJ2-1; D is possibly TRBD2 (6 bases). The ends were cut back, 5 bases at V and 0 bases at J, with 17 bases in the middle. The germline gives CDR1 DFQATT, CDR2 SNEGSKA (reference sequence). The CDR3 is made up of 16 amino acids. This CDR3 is CSAAPRAGISYNEQFF. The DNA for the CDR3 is TGCAGTGCTGCCCCCAGAGCGGGTATCTCCTACAATGAGCAGTTCTTC.

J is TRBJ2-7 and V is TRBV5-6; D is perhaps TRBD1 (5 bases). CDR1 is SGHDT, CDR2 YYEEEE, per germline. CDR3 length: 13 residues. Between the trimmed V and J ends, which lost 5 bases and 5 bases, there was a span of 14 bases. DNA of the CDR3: TGTGCCAGCAGTTTCAACAGGTGGGACGAGCAGTACTTC. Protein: CASSFNRWDEQYF.

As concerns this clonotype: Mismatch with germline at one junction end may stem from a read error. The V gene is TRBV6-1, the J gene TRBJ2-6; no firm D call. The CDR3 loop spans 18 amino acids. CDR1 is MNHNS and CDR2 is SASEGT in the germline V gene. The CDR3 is CVSSDKRKGSFGANVLTF. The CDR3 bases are TGTGTCAGCAGTGACAAGCGTAAGGGTTCCTTTGGGGCCAACGTCCTGACTTTC.

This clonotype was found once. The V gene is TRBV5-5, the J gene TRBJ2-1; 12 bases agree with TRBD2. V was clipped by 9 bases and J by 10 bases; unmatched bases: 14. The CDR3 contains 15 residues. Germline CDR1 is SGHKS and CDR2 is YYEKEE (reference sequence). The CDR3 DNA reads TGTGCCACCAGGCTTGGACTAGCGGGGAGCAACGAGCAGTTCTTC. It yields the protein CATRLGLAGSNEQFF.

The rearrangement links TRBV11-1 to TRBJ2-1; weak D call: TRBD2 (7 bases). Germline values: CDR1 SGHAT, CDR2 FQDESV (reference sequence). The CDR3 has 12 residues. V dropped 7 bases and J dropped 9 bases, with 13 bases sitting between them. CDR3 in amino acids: CASNPRGGEQFF. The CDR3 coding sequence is TGTGCCAGCAACCCAAGGGGGGGTGAGCAGTTCTTC.

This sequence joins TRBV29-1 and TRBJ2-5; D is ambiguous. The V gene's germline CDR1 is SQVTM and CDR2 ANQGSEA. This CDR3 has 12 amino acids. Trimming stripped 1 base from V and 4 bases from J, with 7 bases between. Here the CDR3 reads CSVEGRIETQYF. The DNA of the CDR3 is TGCAGCGTTGAAGGGCGGATAGAGACCCAGTACTTC. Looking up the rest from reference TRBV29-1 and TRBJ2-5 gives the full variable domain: SAVISQKPSRDICQRGTSLTIQCQVDSQVTMMFWYRQQPGQSLTLIATANQGSEATYESGFVIDKFPISRPNLTFSTLTVSNMSPEDSSIYLCSVEGRIETQYFGPGTRLLVL.

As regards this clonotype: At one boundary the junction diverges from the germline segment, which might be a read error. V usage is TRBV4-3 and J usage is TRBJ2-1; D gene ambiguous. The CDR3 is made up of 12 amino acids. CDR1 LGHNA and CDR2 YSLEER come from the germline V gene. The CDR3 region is CASSIARSEQFF. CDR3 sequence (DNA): TGCGCGAGCAGTATAGCTCGAAGTGAGCAGTTCTTC.

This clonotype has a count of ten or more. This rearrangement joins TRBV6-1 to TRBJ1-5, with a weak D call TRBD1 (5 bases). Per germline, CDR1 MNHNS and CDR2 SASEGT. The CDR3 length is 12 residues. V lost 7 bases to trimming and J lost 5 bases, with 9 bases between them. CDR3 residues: CASMMGHQPQHF. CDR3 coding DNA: TGTGCCAGCATGATGGGGCATCAGCCCCAGCATTTT.

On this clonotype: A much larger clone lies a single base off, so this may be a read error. DNA of the CDR3: TGTTCCAGCAGGCCAGGGTTGAGCTACGAGCAGTACTTC. As protein: CSSRPGLSYEQYF. The V and J genes are TRBV6-6 and TRBJ2-7; D perhaps matches TRBD1 (5 bases). The CDR3 is 13 amino acids. In germline, CDR1 is MNHNY, CDR2 SVGAGI (reference sequence).

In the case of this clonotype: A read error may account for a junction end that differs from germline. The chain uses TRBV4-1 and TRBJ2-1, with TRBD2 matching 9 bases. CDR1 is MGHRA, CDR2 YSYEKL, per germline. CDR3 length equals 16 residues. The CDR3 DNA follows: TGCGTCAGCAGCCGCCCAGCTTGCGGGGGGGCCAATGAGCAGTTCTTC. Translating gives CVSSRPACGGANEQFF.

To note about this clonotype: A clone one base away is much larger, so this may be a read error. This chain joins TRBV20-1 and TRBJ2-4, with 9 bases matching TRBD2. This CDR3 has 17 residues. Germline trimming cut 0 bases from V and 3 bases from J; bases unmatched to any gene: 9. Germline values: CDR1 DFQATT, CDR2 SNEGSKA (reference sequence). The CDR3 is CSAREARAGGVKNIQYF. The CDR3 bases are TGCAGTGCTAGAGAGGCGAGGGCGGGAGGGGTCAAAAACATTCAGTACTTC.

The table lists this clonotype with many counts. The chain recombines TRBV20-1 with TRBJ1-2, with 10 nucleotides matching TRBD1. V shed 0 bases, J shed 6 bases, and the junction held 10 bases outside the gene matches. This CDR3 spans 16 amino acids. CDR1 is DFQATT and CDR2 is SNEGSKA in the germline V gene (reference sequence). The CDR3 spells CSARDSGTGATNGYTF. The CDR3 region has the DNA TGCAGTGCTAGAGATTCCGGGACAGGGGCTACTAATGGCTACACCTTC.

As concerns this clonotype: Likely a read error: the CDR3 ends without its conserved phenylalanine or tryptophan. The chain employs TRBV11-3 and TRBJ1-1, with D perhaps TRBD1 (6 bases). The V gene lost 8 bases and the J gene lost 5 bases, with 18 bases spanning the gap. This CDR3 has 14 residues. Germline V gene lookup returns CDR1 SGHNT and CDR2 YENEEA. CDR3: CASDLGQSATEAFY. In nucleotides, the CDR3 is TGTGCCAGCGACTTAGGACAGTCCGCTACTGAAGCTTTCTAT.

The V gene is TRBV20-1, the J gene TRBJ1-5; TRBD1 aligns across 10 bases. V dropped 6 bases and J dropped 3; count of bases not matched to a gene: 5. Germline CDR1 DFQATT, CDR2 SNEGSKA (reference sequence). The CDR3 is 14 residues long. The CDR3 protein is CSAEGTGANQPQHF. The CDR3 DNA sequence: TGCAGTGCCGAAGGGACAGGGGCCAATCAGCCCCAGCATTTT.